These 15 T cell receptor beta chains were all obtained from the same sample, sequenced in a study of blood T cell repertoires in COVID-19 (dated by TCRdb to 2020 to 2021). Library generation was performed with the immunoSEQ multiplex PCR assay. This is the immuneACCESS table as TCRdb keeps it, with only in-frame sequences that have V and J called. A part of the clones is gone; compared with another copy, unresolved V genes explain less than half, and the rest is unexplained. The sample contains over 120,000 clones, approximately 78% of them found a single time. The ten largest clones represent approximately 6% of the sample. Sequenced sample: PBMCs or T cells enriched from blood (not recorded which). These receptors were collected from a woman aged 50 to 65 who had recovered from COVID-19.

The DNA of the CDR3 is TGTGCCAGTACCCTCCGCCGAGGATCGGGACAGGGGGCTTATAGCAATCAGCCCCAGCATTTT. Protein sequence: CASTLRRGSGQGAYSNQPQHF. The rearrangement uses TRBV19 and TRBJ1-5, with 12 bases aligning to TRBD1. Trimming cost V 7 bases and J 0 bases; bases outside gene matches: 19. The length of the CDR3 is 21 residues. Germline lookup yields CDR1 LNHDA and CDR2 SQIVND (reference sequence).

CDR3 residues: CASSEDRYNEQFF. The CDR3 nucleotides are TGTGCCAGCAGTGAGGACAGGTACAATGAGCAGTTCTTC. V and J are TRBV2 and TRBJ2-1; 7 positions match TRBD1. Germline V lookup: CDR1 SNHLY, CDR2 FYNNEI. This CDR3 comprises 13 residues. V lost 3 bases and J lost 4; bases outside the gene matches: 0.

The genes are TRBV25-1 and TRBJ2-5; 9 nucleotides agree with TRBD1. The CDR3 is 15 residues long. After removal of 0 bases from V and 3 bases from J, the junction contained 2 bases not matched to a gene. Germline lookup yields CDR1 MGHDK and CDR2 SYGVNS. The CDR3 protein is CASSEYGDREETQYF. The DNA of the CDR3 is TGTGCCAGCAGTGAATACGGGGACAGGGAAGAGACCCAGTACTTC.

The chain uses TRBV3-1 (or the pseudogene TRBV3-2) and TRBJ2-2; 15 bases fit TRBD2. The CDR3 is 18 residues long. Germline CDR1 reads LGHDT; CDR2 reads YNNKEL (reference sequence). V gave up 3 bases and J gave up 4 bases; unmatched junction bases: 6. CDR3 DNA sequence: TGTGCCAGCAGCCAGGAGGGACTAGCGGGGGGTGGCACCGGGGAGCTGTTTTTT. It translates to CASSQEGLAGGGTGELFF.

The rearrangement joins TRBV29-1 to TRBJ1-1; tentative D call: TRBD1 (5 bases). Germline loops: CDR1 SQVTM, CDR2 ANQGSEA. The length of the CDR3 is 12 residues. V shed 3 bases and J shed 6 bases, with 11 bases lying between them. The CDR3: CSVDDSDAEAFF. The DNA of the CDR3 is TGCAGCGTTGACGACAGCGACGCTGAAGCTTTCTTT.

The chain's CDR3 is CATRSAGTGGGTEAFF. The CDR3 nucleotides read TGTGCCACCAGGTCAGCCGGGACAGGGGGAGGGACTGAAGCTTTCTTT. This sequence joins TRBV24-1 and TRBJ1-1; 11 positions match TRBD1. V lost 7 bases, J lost 5 bases, and 11 bases stayed unmatched. This CDR3 is 16 amino acids long. Germline values: CDR1 KGHDR, CDR2 SFDVKD.

In this sample, this clone turned up many times. The chain couples TRBV7-9 to TRBJ2-2; D call uncertain. V was shortened by 1 base and J by 5 bases, with 5 bases between the two germline ends. The CDR3 is made up of 13 amino acids. Germline V gene data show CDR1 as SEHNR and CDR2 as FQNEAQ (reference sequence). This CDR3 is CASSLVQTGELFF. DNA of the CDR3: TGTGCCAGCAGCTTAGTTCAGACCGGGGAGCTGTTTTTT.

The chain carries TRBV18 and TRBJ1-2; 7 bases line up with TRBD1. The V and J ends lost 3 bases and 1 base, in that order; junction bases with no gene match: 8. The CDR3 length is 16 residues. Germline V gene lookup returns CDR1 KGHSH and CDR2 LQKENI. The chain's CDR3 is CASSPRTGRLNYGYTF. CDR3 sequence (DNA): TGTGCCAGCTCACCTCGGACAGGCCGCCTTAACTATGGCTACACCTTC. The full variable domain, with the rest looked up from reference TRBV18 and TRBJ1-2, is NAGVMQNPRHLVRRRGQEARLRCSPMKGHSHVYWYRQLPEEGLKFMVYLQKENIIDESGMPKERFSAEFPKEGPSILRIQQVVRGDSAAYFCASSPRTGRLNYGYTFGSGTRLTVV.

V is TRBV19 and J is TRBJ1-4, with unresolved D. V dropped 7 bases and J dropped 8 bases, with 17 bases sitting between them. The germline V gene encodes CDR1 LNHDA and CDR2 SQIVND (reference sequence). The CDR3 runs 14 residues. CDR3 residues: CASTSWSGNEKLFF. CDR3 in DNA: TGTGCCAGTACCAGTTGGTCAGGAAACGAAAAACTGTTTTTT.

Here the CDR3 reads CASSYSTGANTGELFF. In DNA form, the CDR3 reads TGTGCCAGCAGTTACTCGACAGGGGCCAACACCGGGGAGCTGTTTTTT. This rearrangement joins TRBV6-5 to TRBJ2-2; 8 nucleotides match TRBD1. Germline lookup yields CDR1 MNHEY and CDR2 SVGAGI. This CDR3 spans 16 amino acids. Trimming at V came to 0 bases and at J to 2 bases, leaving 2 bases not matched to a gene.

The gene calls are TRBV28 and TRBJ2-7; 7 bases match TRBD2. CDR1 and CDR2 (germline): MDHEN, SYDVKM. Losses at the gene ends were 5 bases for V and 7 bases for J; bases not matched to a gene: 11. CDR3 size: 14 residues. CDR3 protein: CASSRWEGPGEQYV. In nucleotides, the CDR3 is TGTGCCAGCAGTAGATGGGAGGGGCCGGGAGAGCAGTACGTC.

CDR3 DNA: TGTGCCAGCAGTTTGGCAGACTATAGCTATGGCTACACCTTC. Translation gives CASSLADYSYGYTF. The genes are TRBV28 and TRBJ1-2; D remains ambiguous. The V and J ends lost 3 bases and 4 bases respectively, with 12 bases between them. This CDR3 region has 14 residues. Germline CDR1 is MDHEN and CDR2 is SYDVKM.

The genes are TRBV2 and TRBJ1-5; 8 bases fit TRBD1. The ends lost 5 bases at V and 2 bases at J; junction bases unmatched: 5. The CDR3 has 15 amino acids. Germline V gene lookup returns CDR1 SNHLY and CDR2 FYNNEI. The CDR3 DNA sequence: TGTGCCAGCAGTACGGACAGGGCAGGCAATCAGCCCCAGCATTTT. Translating gives CASSTDRAGNQPQHF.

This clone came up a few times. V and J are TRBV2 and TRBJ1-3; possibly TRBD1 for D (6 bases). Trimming stripped 1 base from V and 0 bases from J, with 10 bases between. Per the germline V gene, CDR1 is SNHLY and CDR2 is FYNNEI. CDR3 length equals 16 residues. Here the CDR3 DNA reads TGTGCCAGCAGTGAAGGGGGACAAAGCTCTGGAAACACCATATATTTT. It encodes CASSEGGQSSGNTIYF.

This clone has only a few counts. The V gene is TRBV9, the J gene TRBJ1-3, with D hard to call. Germline V gene data show CDR1 as SGDLS and CDR2 as YYNGEE. CDR3 length equals 16 residues. Trimming took off 0 bases at V and 0 bases at J, with 10 bases between the two ends. In DNA form, the CDR3 reads TGTGCCAGCAGCGTAGCTGGGCAGAGCTCTGGAAACACCATATATTTT. It codes for CASSVAGQSSGNTIYF.